This T cell receptor beta chain comes out of a study of T-cell reconstitution after alpha-beta-depleted transplantation in children. The study's findings and limits: Several hundred expanded graft clones reportedly gave rise to the alpha-beta T cells present about two months after transplant. T-cell counts and diversity were attributed mostly to newly produced T cells one year after transplant.

J gave up 2 bases and V 4 bases, and 8 bases lay outside the gene matches. The CDR3 is made up of 16 amino acids. Looked up from germline, CDR1 is SGHTA and CDR2 is FQGNSA. Preparation of the TCRbeta library was carried out with unique molecular identifiers. Each CDR3 protein is one row after TCRdb ran MiXCR on the PCR reads. The top ten hold about 6% of the sample, which has 85,000 to 120,000 distinct CDR3 sequences, 5% to 6% seen once. This clonotype occurred many times. Its antigen is unidentified. The source material was PBMCs, mostly from graft donor cells, sampled 60 days after TCRalphabeta/CD19-depleted stem cell transplant. The genes are TRBV7-2 and TRBJ2-5; TRBD2 agrees at 9 bases. The receptor was derived from a female patient aged 2-10 years who had a stem cell transplant for Fanconi anemia, so the T cells may come from the graft donor. The CDR3 here is CASSSVRAGGQETQYF. CDR3 DNA sequence: TGTGCCAGCAGCTCAGTCCGAGCGGGAGGTCAAGAGACCCAGTACTTC.